This note documents a single T cell receptor beta chain sequence. The record originates from a study of monozygotic twins with inflammatory bowel disease. CDR1 SGHTA and CDR2 FQGNSA come from the germline V gene. CDR3 length: 20 residues. TCRdb re-called the 5' RACE reads; one entry per CDR3 protein, DNA not given. The sample totals about 380,000 distinct CDR3 sequences. Material for sequencing was blood. This sequence was found in a human donor with ulcerative colitis or Crohn's disease, or a healthy co-twin of an affected twin (not recorded which). The genes are TRBV7-2 and TRBJ2-1; TCRdb picks TRBD1, but there is no DNA to check that call. CDR3 protein: CASSLARERPGQGGGNEQFF.